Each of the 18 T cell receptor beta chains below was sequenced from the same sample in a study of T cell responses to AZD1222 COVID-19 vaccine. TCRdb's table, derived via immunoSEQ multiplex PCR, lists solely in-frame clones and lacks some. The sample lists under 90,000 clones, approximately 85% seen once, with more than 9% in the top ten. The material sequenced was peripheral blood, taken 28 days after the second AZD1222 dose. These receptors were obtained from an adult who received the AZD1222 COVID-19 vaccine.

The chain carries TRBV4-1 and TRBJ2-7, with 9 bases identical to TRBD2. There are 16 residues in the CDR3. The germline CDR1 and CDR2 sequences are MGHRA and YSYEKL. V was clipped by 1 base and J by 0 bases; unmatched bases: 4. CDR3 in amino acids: CASSQAAGGLSYEQYF. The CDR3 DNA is TGCGCCAGCAGCCAAGCAGCGGGGGGCCTCTCCTACGAGCAGTACTTC.

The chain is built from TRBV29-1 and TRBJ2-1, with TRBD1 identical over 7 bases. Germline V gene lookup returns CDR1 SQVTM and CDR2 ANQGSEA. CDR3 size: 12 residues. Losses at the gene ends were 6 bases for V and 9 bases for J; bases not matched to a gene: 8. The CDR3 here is CSVPPQGFEQFF. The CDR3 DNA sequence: TGCAGCGTGCCCCCACAGGGGTTTGAGCAGTTCTTC.

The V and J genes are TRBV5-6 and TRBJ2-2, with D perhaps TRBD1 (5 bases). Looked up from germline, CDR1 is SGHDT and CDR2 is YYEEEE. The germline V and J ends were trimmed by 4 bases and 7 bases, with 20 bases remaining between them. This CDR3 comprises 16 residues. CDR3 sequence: CASSPPVSGAVGELFF. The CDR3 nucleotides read TGTGCCAGCAGCCCCCCTGTTTCTGGGGCCGTCGGGGAGCTGTTTTTT.

The CDR3 spells CASSLGPGELFF. The CDR3 DNA sequence: TGTGCCAGCAGCTTAGGACCCGGGGAGCTGTTTTTT. The chain couples TRBV7-9 to TRBJ2-2; no firm D call. The CDR3 extends over 12 amino acids. CDR1 SEHNR and CDR2 FQNEAQ come from the germline V gene (reference sequence). Trimming removed 1 base at V and 6 bases at J, with 3 bases between.

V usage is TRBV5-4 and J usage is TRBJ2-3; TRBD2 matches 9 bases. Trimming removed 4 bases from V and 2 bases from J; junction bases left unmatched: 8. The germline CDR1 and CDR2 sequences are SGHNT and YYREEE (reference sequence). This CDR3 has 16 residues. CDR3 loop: CASSRGVAGVTDTQYF. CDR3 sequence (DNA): TGTGCCAGCAGCAGGGGGGTAGCGGGGGTCACAGATACGCAGTATTTT.

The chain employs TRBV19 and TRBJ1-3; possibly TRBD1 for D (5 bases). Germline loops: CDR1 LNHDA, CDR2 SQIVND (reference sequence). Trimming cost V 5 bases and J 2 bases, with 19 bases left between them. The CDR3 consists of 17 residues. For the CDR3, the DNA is TGTGCCAGTAGTGTCCTAAGGGACGGACCCACTGGAAACACCATATATTTT. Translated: CASSVLRDGPTGNTIYF.

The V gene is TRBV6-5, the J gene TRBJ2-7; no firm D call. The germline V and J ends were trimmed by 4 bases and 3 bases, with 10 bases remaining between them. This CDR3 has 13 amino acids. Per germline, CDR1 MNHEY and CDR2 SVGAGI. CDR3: CASSFERSYEQYF. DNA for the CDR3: TGTGCCAGCAGTTTTGAGAGGAGCTACGAGCAGTACTTC.

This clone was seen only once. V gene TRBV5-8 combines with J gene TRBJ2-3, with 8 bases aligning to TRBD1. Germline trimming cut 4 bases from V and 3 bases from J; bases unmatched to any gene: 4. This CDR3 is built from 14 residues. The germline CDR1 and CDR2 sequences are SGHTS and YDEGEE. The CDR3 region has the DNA TGTGCCAGCAGCCGGACAGGGCGTACAGATACGCAGTATTTT. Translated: CASSRTGRTDTQYF.

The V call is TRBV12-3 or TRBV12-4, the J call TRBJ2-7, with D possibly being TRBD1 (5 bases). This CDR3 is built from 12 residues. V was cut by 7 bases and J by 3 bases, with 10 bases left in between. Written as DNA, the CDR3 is TGTGCCAGCACCTTCACAGGCTACGAGCAGTACTTC. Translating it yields CASTFTGYEQYF.

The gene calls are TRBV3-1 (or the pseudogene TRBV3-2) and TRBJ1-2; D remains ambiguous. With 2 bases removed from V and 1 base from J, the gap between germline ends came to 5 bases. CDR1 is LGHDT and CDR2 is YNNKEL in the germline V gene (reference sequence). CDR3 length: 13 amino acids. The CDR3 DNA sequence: TGTGCCAGCAGCCAAAACAGTAACTATGGCTACACCTTC. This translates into CASSQNSNYGYTF.

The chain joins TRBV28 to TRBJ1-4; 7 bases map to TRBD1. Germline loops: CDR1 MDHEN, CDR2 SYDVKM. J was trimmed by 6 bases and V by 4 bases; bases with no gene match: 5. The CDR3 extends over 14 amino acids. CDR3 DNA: TGTGCCAGCAGTTCGACAGGGCCCGATGAAAAACTGTTTTTT. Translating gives CASSSTGPDEKLFF.

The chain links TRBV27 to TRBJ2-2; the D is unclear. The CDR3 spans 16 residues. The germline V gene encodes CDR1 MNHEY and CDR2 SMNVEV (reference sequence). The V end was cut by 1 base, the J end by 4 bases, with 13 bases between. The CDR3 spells CASSLLEGPSTGELFF. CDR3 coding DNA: TGTGCCAGCAGTTTATTAGAAGGTCCGAGCACCGGGGAGCTGTTTTTT.

CDR3 nucleotides: TGTGCCAGCAGCCACCGGGACAGGGACGGTTATGGCTACACCTTC. Residues: CASSHRDRDGYGYTF. The chain recombines TRBV3-1 (or the pseudogene TRBV3-2) with TRBJ1-2; 9 bases are shared with TRBD1. The V and J ends lost 3 bases and 5 bases, in that order; junction bases with no gene match: 7. CDR1 is LGHDT, CDR2 YNNKEL, per germline (reference sequence). This CDR3 has 15 amino acids.

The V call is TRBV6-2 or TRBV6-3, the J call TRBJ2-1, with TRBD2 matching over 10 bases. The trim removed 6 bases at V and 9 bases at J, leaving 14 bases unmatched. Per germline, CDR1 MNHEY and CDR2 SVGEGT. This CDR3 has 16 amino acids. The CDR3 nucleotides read TGTGCCAGCAGCCCTTTTGTCAGCGGGGGGGCGGGTGAGCAGTTCTTC. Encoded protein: CASSPFVSGGAGEQFF.

Here the CDR3 DNA reads TGTGCCAGCAGTTACTCGCCCAGGGGTAATGGCTACACCTTC. Its translation is CASSYSPRGNGYTF. The chain uses TRBV6-6 and TRBJ1-2; D might be TRBD1 (6 bases). CDR1 and CDR2 from the germline V gene are MNHNY and SVGAGI (reference sequence). The CDR3 runs 14 residues. Trimming cost V 0 bases and J 6 bases, with 11 bases left between them.

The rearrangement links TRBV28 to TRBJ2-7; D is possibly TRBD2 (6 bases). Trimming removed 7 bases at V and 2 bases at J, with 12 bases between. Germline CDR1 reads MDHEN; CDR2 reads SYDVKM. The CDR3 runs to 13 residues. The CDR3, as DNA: TGTGCCAGCACCTCCTCGGGGGCCTACGAGCAGTACTTC. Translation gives CASTSSGAYEQYF.

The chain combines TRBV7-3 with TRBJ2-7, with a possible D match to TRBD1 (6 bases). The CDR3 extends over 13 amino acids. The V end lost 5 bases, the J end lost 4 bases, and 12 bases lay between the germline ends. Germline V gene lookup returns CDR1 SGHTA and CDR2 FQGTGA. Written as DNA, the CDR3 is TGTGCCAGCAGCGCAACACAGGGTTACGAGCAGTACTTC. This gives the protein CASSATQGYEQYF.

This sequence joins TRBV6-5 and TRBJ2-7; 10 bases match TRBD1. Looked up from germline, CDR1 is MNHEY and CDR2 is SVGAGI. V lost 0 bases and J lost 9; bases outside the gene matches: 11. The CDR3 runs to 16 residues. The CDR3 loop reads CASSYSSGTGEDVQYF. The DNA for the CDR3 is TGTGCCAGCAGTTACTCGTCGGGGACAGGGGAGGACGTGCAGTACTTC.